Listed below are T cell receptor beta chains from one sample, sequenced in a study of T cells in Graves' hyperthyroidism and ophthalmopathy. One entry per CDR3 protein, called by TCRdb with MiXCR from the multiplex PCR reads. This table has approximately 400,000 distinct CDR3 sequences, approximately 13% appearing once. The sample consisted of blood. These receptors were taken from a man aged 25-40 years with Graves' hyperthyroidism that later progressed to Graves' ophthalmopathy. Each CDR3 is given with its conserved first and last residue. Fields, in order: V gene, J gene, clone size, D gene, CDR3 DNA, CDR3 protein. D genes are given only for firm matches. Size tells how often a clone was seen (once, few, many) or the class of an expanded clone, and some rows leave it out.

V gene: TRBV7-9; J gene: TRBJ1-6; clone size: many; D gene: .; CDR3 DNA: TGTGCCAGCAGCTTAAGTCACCCCAGGGCAAGCAATTCACCCCTCCACTTT; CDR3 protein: CASSLSHPRASNSPLHF
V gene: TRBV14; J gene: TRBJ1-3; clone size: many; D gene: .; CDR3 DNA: TGTGCCAGCAGCCAAGCCGGAAACACCATATATTTT; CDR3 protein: CASSQAGNTIYF
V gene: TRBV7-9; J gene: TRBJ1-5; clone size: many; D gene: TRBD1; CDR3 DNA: TGTGCCAGCAGCCTGGACAGGGCGGACAATCAGCCCCAGCATTTT; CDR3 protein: CASSLDRADNQPQHF
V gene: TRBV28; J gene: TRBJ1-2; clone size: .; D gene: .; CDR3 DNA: TGTGCCAGCAGTTTAGCCACTAGCTACACCTTC; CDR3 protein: CASSLATSYTF
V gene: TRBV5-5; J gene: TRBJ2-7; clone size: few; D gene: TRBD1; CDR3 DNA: TGTGCCAGCAGCTTGGAAGGGACAGGGACCTACGGGCAGTACTTC; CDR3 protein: CASSLEGTGTYGQYF
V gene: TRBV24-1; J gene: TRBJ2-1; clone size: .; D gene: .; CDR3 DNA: TGTGCCACCAGCCCAAACAACAATGAGCAGTTCTTC; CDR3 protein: CATSPNNNEQFF
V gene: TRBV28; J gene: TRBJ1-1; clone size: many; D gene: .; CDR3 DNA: TGTGCCAGCAGTTACGACAGGAGGGCAAGGATCACTGAAGCTTTCTTT; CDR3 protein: CASSYDRRARITEAFF
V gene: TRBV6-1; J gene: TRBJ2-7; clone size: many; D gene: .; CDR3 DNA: TGTGCCAGCCCCGTGGGTACAGAGGGTAACGAGCAGTACTTC; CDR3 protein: CASPVGTEGNEQYF
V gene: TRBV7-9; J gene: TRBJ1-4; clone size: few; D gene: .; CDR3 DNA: TGTGCCAGCAGCTTATCCGTGAAGGGAACTAATGAAAAACTGTTTTTT; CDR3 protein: CASSLSVKGTNEKLFF
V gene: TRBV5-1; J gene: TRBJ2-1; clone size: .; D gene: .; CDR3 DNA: TGCGCCAGCAGCTTGGTGAGTGGCAGCATCTACAATGAGCAGTTCTTC; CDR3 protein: CASSLVSGSIYNEQFF
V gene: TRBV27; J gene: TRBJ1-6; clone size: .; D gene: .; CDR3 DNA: TGTGCCAGCAGTTACACCATGGATTCACCCCTCCACTTT; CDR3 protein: CASSYTMDSPLHF
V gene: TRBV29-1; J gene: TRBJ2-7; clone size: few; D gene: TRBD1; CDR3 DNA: TGCAGCGTTGCTCAGGACAGGGCCTACGAGCAGTACTTC; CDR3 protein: CSVAQDRAYEQYF
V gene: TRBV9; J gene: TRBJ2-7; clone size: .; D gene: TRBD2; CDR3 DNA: TGTGCCAGCAGCGGGACTAGCGCCGGCGAGCAGTACTTC; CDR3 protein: CASSGTSAGEQYF
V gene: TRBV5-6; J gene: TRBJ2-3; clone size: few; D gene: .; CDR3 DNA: TGTGCCAGCAGCTTGTACGGGGGCGGGGCAGATACGCAGTATTTT; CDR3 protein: CASSLYGGGADTQYF
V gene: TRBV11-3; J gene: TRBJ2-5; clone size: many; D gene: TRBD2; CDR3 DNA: TGTGCCAGCAGCGATCTAGCGGGGGGCAAAGAGACCCAGTACTTC; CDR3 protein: CASSDLAGGKETQYF
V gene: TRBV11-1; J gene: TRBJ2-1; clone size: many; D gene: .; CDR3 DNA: TGTGCCAGCAGCTCGCGGGTTACCCGTACCTACAATGAGCAGTTCTTC; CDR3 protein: CASSSRVTRTYNEQFF
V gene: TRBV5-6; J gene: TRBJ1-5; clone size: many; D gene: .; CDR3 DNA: TGTGCCAGCAGCTTGGGTACCGGGGGTCCAAATCAGCCCCAGCATTTT; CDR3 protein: CASSLGTGGPNQPQHF
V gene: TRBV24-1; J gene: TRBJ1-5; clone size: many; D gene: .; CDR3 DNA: TGTGCCACCAGTGATTCAAGGGGGTGGGCTGGCAATCAGCCCCAGCATTTT; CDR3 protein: CATSDSRGWAGNQPQHF
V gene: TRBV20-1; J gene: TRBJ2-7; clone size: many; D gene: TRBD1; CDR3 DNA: TGCAGTGCTAGGGGGGACAGGGGGTCCTACGAGCAGTACTTC; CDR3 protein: CSARGDRGSYEQYF
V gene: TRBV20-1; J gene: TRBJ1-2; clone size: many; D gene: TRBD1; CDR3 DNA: TGCAGTGAACTACAGGGGGGCTATGGCTACACCTTC; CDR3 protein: CSELQGGYGYTF
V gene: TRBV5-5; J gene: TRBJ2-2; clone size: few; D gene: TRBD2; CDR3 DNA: TGTGCCAGCAGCCTCATTAGCGGGGGGGCCGGGGAGCTGTTTTTT; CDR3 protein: CASSLISGGAGELFF
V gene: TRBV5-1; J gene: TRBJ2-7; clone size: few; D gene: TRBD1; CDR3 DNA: TGCGCCAGCAGCGTAGCAGGGACAGAATTTTACGAGCAGTACTTC; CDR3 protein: CASSVAGTEFYEQYF
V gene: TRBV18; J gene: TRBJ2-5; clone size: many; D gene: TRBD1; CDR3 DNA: TGTGCCAGCTCACGTCCGGGACAGGGGGAGACCCAGTACTTC; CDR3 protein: CASSRPGQGETQYF
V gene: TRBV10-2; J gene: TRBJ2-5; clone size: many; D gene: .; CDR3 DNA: TGCGCCAGCAGTGAAGGAGAAGAGACCCAGTACTTC; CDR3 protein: CASSEGEETQYF